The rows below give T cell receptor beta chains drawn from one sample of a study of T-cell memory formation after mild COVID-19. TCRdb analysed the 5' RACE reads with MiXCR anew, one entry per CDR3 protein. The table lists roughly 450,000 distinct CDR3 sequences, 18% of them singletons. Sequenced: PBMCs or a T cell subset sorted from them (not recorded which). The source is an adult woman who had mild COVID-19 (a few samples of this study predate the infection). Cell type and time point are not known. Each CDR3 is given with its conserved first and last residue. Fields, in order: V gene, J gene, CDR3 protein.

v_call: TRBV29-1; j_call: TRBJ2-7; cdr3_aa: CSGRDRGREQYF
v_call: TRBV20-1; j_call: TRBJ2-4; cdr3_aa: CSATRDRETKNIQYF
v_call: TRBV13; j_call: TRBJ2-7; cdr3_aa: CASSDSFGDEQYF
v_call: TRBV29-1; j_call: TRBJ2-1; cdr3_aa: CSVEGEGSYNEQFF
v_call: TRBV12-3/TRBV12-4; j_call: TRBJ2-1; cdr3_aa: CASSFRLPDEQFF
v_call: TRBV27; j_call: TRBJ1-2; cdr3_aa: CASKRTVFSFPGGYTF
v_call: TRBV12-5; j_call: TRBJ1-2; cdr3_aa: CASGLVIQGANYGYTF
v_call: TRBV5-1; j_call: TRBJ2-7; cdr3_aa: CASSPGTFSYEQYF
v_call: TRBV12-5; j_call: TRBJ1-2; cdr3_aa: CASGPQGGGGYTF
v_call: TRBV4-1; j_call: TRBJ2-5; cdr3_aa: CASSQERVAETQYF
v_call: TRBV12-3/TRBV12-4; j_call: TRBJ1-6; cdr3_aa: CASSPRQEGSSPLQF
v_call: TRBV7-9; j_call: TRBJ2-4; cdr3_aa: CASSPGSSEKNIQYF
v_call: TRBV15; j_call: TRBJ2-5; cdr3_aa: CATSTLAAGAWETQYF
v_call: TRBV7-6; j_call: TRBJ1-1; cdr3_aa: CASSLASGGSPEAFF
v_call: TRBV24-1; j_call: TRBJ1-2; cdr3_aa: CATSDLRSNYGYTF
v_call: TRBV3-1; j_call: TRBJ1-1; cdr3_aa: CASSQVPRAEAFF
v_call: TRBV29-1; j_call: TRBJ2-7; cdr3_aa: CSARRARDDVTFGYEQYF
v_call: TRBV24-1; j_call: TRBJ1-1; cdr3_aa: CATSQGTEAFF